This TCR beta chain was retrieved from a study of CD8 T cells in ankylosing spondylitis. The study, taken as a whole, reports: Previously reported in reactive arthritis synovial fluid and blood were some of the motif variants. Clones tied to disease were said to be significantly enriched in matched ankylosing spondylitis synovial fluid. Eight highly homologous variants formed a TCR beta motif that appeared characteristic of ankylosing spondylitis blood.

The CDR3 length is 15 residues. Per the germline V gene, CDR1 is MGHRA and CDR2 is YSYEKL. V lost 0 bases to trimming and J lost 4 bases, with 12 bases between them. Using quantitative 5'-RACE with molecular barcodes, the authors made TCR beta libraries. Via MiXCR, TCRdb re-called the 5' RACE reads, giving one row per CDR3 protein. The data contain about 700,000 distinct CDR3 sequences, roughly 19% of them seen just once; the ten biggest clones take up about 19%. The table lists this clonotype with a few counts. Antigen: not known. The rearrangement uses TRBV4-1 and TRBJ1-1; perhaps TRBD1 as D (5 bases). The sequencing sample was made of blood, either unsorted or a sorted T cell fraction (not recorded which). This receptor was obtained from a male donor with ankylosing spondylitis. The CDR3 is CASSQDPGGFTEAFF. For the CDR3, the DNA is TGCGCCAGCAGCCAAGATCCGGGGGGATTCACTGAAGCTTTCTTT.